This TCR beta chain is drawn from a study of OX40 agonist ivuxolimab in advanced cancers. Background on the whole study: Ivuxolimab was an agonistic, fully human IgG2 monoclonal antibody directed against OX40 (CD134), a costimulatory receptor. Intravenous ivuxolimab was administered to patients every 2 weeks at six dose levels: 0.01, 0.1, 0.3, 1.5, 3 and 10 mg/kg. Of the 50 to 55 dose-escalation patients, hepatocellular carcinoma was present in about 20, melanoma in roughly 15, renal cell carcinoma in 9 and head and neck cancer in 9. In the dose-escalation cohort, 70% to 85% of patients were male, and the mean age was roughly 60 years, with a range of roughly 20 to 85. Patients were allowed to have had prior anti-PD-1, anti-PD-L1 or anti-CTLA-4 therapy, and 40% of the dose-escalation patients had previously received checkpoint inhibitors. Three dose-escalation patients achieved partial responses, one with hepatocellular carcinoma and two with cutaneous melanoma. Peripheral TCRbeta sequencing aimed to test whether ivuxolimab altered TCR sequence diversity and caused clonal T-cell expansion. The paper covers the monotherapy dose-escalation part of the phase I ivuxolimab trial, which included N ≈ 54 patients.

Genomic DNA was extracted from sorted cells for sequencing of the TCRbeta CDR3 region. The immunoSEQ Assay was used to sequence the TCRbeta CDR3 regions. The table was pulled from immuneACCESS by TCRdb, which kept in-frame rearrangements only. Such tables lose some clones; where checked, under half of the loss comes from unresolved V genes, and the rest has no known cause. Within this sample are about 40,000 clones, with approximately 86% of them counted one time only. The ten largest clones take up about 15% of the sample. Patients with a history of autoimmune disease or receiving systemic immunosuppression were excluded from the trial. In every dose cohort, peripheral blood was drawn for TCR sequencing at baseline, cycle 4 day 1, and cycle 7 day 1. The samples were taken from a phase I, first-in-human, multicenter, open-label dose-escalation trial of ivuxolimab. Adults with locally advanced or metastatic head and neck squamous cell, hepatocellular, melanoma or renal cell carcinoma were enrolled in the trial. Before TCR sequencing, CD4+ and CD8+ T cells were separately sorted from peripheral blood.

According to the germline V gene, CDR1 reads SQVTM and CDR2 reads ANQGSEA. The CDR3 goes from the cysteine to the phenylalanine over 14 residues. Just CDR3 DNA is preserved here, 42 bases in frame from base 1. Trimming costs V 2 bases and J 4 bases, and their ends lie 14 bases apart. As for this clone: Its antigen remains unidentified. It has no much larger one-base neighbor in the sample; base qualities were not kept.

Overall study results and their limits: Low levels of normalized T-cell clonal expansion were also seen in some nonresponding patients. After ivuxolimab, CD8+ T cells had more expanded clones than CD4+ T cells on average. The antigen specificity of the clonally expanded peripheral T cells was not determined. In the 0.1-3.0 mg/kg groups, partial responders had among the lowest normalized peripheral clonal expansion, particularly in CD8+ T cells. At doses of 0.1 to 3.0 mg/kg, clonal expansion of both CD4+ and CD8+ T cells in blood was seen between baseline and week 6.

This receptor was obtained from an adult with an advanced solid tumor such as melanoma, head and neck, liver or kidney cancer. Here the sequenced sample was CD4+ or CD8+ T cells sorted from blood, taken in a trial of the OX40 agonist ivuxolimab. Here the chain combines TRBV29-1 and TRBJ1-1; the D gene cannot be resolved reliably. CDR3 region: CSVEPGFISTEAFF. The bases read TGCAGCGTTGAACCCGGATTTATTTCCACTGAAGCTTTCTTT.